This T cell receptor (beta chain) was identified during a study of blood T cell repertoires in COVID-19. Study summary: Collection of acute and convalescent COVID-19 samples took place in the United States, Italy and Spain. PBMCs, B-cell-depleted T cells, or T cells provided the cDNA or gDNA that made up the material.

TCRdb's copy holds only in-frame clones and misses some; the assay was immunoSEQ multiplex PCR. The table has some 110,000 clones, around 90% seen once; the top ten hold 5% to 6.5%. Germline-derived CDR1 and CDR2 are MNHEY and SVGEGT. This CDR3 contains 19 residues. With V trimmed by 0 bases and J by 5 bases, 15 bases remained unmatched. Sequencing used peripheral blood. The V gene is TRBV6-2 or TRBV6-3, the J gene TRBJ2-5; 10 positions agree with TRBD2. This clonotype was obtained from a human donor in a cohort sampled during active COVID-19. CDR3 in DNA: TGTGCCAGCAGTTACTCCGTCCTAGCGGGGGCTCCACTGGGGGAGACCCAGTACTTC. Translating gives CASSYSVLAGAPLGETQYF.